The 14 T cell receptor beta chains below were found in one sample sequenced in a study of immune evolution from preneoplasia to lung adenocarcinoma. The assay was immunoSEQ multiplex PCR, and TCRdb's table has in-frame clones only and misses some. The repertoire holds 3,000 to 4,500 clones, with approximately 80% as singletons. Sequenced sample: FFPE lung adenocarcinoma in situ tissue. The receptor set was obtained from a person aged 70 to 85 with lung adenocarcinoma.

CDR3 sequence: CASGRDSRNEKLFF. The DNA for the CDR3 is TGTGCCAGTGGCCGGGACAGCCGTAATGAAAAACTGTTTTTT. The V call is TRBV19, the J call TRBJ1-4, with 7 nucleotides matching TRBD1. V was pared by 8 bases and J by 4 bases, with 7 bases of the junction left unmatched. Per germline, CDR1 LNHDA and CDR2 SQIVND (reference sequence). This CDR3 region has 14 residues.

V and J are TRBV10-1 and TRBJ1-1, with D tentatively TRBD1 (5 bases). CDR1 WNHNN and CDR2 SYGVQD come from the germline V gene (reference sequence). V was clipped by 3 bases and J by 6 bases, with 23 bases between them. This CDR3 is built from 17 residues. In nucleotides, the CDR3 is TGCGCCAGCAGTGACCGGGACCATCGAACCGCAGGACCTGAAGCTTTCTTT. Residues: CASSDRDHRTAGPEAFF.

The chain employs TRBV21-1 and TRBJ2-7; the table's D call TRBD2 went unverified against the DNA. TRBV21-1 is a pseudogene segment. The CDR3 runs 13 residues. The CDR3 protein is CASTRGFGHEQYF. CDR3 nucleotides: TGTGCCAGCACCCGGGGTTTCGGACACGAGCAGTACTTC.

CDR3 residues: CSVGGRQETQYF. In DNA, the CDR3 is TGCAGCGTGGGCGGTCGGCAAGAGACCCAGTACTTC. This chain uses TRBV29-1 with TRBJ2-5; D gene uncertain. CDR1 and CDR2 (germline): SQVTM, ANQGSEA. V was trimmed by 6 bases and J by 2 bases, leaving 10 bases between them. CDR3 length: 12 residues.

This chain links TRBV2 with TRBJ1-3; 8 nucleotides line up with TRBD1. V trimming: 6 bases; J trimming: 2 bases; junction bases outside the gene matches: 3. Germline CDR1 and CDR2: SNHLY and FYNNEI. The CDR3 has 14 residues. CDR3: CASRAGGPGNTIYF. In nucleotides, the CDR3 is TGTGCCAGCAGGGCAGGGGGCCCTGGAAACACCATATATTTT.

The rearrangement uses TRBV7-3 and TRBJ2-3; 9 nucleotides match TRBD1. The CDR3 contains 16 residues. V gave up 3 bases and J gave up 4 bases; unmatched junction bases: 8. Germline V lookup: CDR1 SGHTA, CDR2 FQGTGA. DNA for the CDR3: TGTGCCAGCAGCTTTACGACAGGGGGTTCTGCAGATACGCAGTATTTT. Its protein is CASSFTTGGSADTQYF. The full variable domain, rest sourced from reference TRBV7-3 and TRBJ2-3, is GAGVSQTPSNKVTEKGKYVELRCDPISGHTALYWYRQSLGQGPEFLIYFQGTGAADDSGLPNDRFFAVRPEGSVSTLKIQRTERGDSAVYLCASSFTTGGSADTQYFGPGTRLTVL.

In its sample, this clone was seen a few times. V is TRBV6-5 and J is TRBJ1-3; D not certain. The V end lost 2 bases, the J end lost 4 bases, and 15 bases lay between the germline ends. The CDR3 loop spans 16 amino acids. CDR1 and CDR2 (germline): MNHEY, SVGAGI. CDR3 loop: CASSYAGGSSGNTIYF. In DNA, the CDR3 is TGTGCCAGCAGTTACGCAGGCGGATCCTCGGGAAACACCATATATTTT.

As for this clone: The same CDR3 also results from other DNA sequences found in this sample. The chain carries TRBV5-1 and TRBJ2-7; D might be TRBD1 or TRBD2, each matching 5 bases. The CDR3 length is 14 residues. Germline lookup yields CDR1 SGHRS and CDR2 YFSETQ. Trimming left V 0 bases short and J 1 base short, with 8 bases between. CDR3 DNA sequence: TGCGCCAGCAGCTTGGGGGGGTCTTCCTACGAGCAGTACTTC. It codes for CASSLGGSSYEQYF.

This sequence joins TRBV2 and TRBJ2-7, with D possibly matching TRBD2 (6 bases). Germline CDR1 reads SNHLY; CDR2 reads FYNNEI. V shed 11 bases and J shed 3 bases, with 20 bases lying between them. This CDR3 has 14 amino acids. CDR3 DNA: TGTGCCTCCTACCTAGCGCGTACGTTCTACGAGCAGTACTTC. It is translated as CASYLARTFYEQYF.

The chain uses TRBV7-9 and TRBJ2-2, with TRBD2 identical over 8 bases. J was trimmed by 3 bases and V by 4 bases; bases with no gene match: 10. The CDR3 consists of 17 residues. Germline lookup yields CDR1 SEHNR and CDR2 FQNEAQ (reference sequence). The CDR3 DNA sequence: TGTGCCAGCAGCTCCATCCGGGGGGGAAGCTACACCGGGGAGCTGTTTTTT. This gives the protein CASSSIRGGSYTGELFF.

This chain joins TRBV2 and TRBJ2-1; D unresolved. Germline CDR1 and CDR2: SNHLY and FYNNEI. CDR3 length equals 14 residues. Trimming left V 7 bases short and J 1 base short, with 11 bases between. CDR3 coding DNA: TGTGCCAGCATGGTATGGAGTTCCTACAATGAGCAGTTCTTC. It translates to CASMVWSSYNEQFF.

V gene TRBV7-2 combines with J gene TRBJ2-7; D is perhaps TRBD2 (6 bases). The V and J ends lost 0 bases and 0 bases respectively, with 9 bases between them. The germline CDR1 and CDR2 sequences are SGHTA and FQGNSA. This CDR3 spans 15 amino acids. CDR3 nucleotides: TGTGCCAGCAGCTTAGCGTCTAGCGCCTCCTACGAGCAGTACTTC. It codes for CASSLASSASYEQYF.

This rearrangement joins TRBV29-1 to TRBJ2-5; D is perhaps TRBD2 (5 bases). Germline CDR1 reads SQVTM; CDR2 reads ANQGSEA. The CDR3 runs 13 residues. V gave up 3 bases and J gave up 5 bases, with 13 bases separating them. The CDR3 nucleotides read TGCAGCGTTGATTCGGCTAGCCCGGAGACCCAGTACTTC. As protein: CSVDSASPETQYF.

The rearrangement uses TRBV2 and TRBJ2-7; either TRBD1 or TRBD2 may supply D (6 bases each). V lost 8 bases to trimming and J lost 4 bases, with 21 bases between them. The CDR3 consists of 15 residues. Germline-derived CDR1 and CDR2 are SNHLY and FYNNEI. The CDR3 nucleotides are TGTGCCAGCGACGGAGTAGGGGGGCATACATACGAGCAGTACTTC. Its translation is CASDGVGGHTYEQYF.